This T cell receptor beta chain was sequenced in a study of blood T cell repertoires in COVID-19. The method was immunoSEQ multiplex PCR; TCRdb's version includes in-frame clones alone and lacks a portion of them. This table holds 40,000 to 55,000 clones, roughly 84% found once. The sequence derives from a man between 50 and 59 years old with active COVID-19. Input material: peripheral blood.

The CDR3 protein is CAINQGSNEQYF. CDR3 in DNA: TGTGCCATCAACCAGGGGTCCAACGAGCAGTACTTC. This sequence joins TRBV10-3 and TRBJ2-7, with D possibly TRBD1 on 6 matching bases. V gave up 7 bases and J gave up 5 bases, with 12 bases separating them. Germline lookup yields CDR1 ENHRY and CDR2 SYGVKD. This CDR3 contains 12 residues.